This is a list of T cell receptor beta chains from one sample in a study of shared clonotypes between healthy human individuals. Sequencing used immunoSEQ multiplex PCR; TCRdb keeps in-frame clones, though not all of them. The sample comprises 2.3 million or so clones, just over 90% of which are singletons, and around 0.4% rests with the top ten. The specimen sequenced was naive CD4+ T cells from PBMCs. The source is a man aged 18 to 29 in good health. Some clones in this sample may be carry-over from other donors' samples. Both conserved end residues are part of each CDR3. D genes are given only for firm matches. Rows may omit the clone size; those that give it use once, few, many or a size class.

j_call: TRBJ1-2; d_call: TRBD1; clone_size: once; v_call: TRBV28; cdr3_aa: CASKIQGISYGYTF; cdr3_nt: TGTGCCAGCAAAATACAGGGGATTTCGTATGGCTACACCTTC
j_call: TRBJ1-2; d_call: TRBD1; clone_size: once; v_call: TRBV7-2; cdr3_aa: CASSAHRGQENGYTF; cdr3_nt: TGTGCCAGCAGCGCACACAGGGGGCAGGAAAATGGCTACACCTTC
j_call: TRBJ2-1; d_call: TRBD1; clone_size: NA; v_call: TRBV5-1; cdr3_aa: CASSPDRLPYNEQFF; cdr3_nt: TGCGCCAGCAGCCCGGACAGGCTCCCATACAATGAGCAGTTCTTC
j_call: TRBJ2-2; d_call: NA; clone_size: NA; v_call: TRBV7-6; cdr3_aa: CASSLFLDPNTGELFF; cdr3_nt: TGTGCCAGCAGCTTATTCCTAGATCCCAACACCGGGGAGCTGTTTTTT
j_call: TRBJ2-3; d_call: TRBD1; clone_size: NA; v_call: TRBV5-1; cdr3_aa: CASSRDRTGDTQYF; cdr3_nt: TGCGCCAGCAGCCGTGACCGGACAGGAGATACGCAGTATTTT
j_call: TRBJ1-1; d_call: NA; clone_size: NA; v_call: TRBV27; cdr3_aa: CASSLMRGTEAFF; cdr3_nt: TGTGCCAGCAGTTTAATGCGGGGTACTGAAGCTTTCTTT
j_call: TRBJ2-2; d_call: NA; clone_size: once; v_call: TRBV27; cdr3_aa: CASSQLGRGPSGELFF; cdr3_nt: TGTGCCAGCAGCCAGCTGGGGAGAGGGCCGAGCGGGGAGCTGTTTTTT
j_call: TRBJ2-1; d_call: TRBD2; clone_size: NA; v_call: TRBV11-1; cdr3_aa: CASSRTSGRALVSYNEQFF; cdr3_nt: TGTGCCAGCAGCCGGACTAGCGGGAGGGCCCTCGTCTCCTACAATGAGCAGTTCTTC
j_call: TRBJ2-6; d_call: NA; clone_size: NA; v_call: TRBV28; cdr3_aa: CASSLPLWGSGANVLTF; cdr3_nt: TGTGCCAGCAGTCTACCCCTGTGGGGATCTGGGGCCAACGTCCTGACTTTC
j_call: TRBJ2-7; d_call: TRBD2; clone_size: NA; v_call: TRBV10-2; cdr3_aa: CASRSGRAYEQYF; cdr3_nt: TGCGCCAGCAGAAGCGGGAGGGCGTACGAGCAGTACTTC
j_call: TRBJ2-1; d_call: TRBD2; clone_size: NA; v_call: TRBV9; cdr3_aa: CASSVAPRASGDYNEQFF; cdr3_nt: TGTGCCAGCAGCGTAGCACCTCGCGCTAGCGGGGACTACAATGAGCAGTTCTTC
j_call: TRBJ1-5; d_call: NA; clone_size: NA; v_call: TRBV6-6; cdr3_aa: CASSYAALYYQPQHF; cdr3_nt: TGTGCCAGCAGTTACGCGGCCCTATATTATCAGCCCCAGCATTTT
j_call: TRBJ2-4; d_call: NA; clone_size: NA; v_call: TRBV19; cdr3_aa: CASSTPWGSWNIQYF; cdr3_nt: TGTGCCAGTAGTACCCCGTGGGGGAGTTGGAACATTCAGTACTTC
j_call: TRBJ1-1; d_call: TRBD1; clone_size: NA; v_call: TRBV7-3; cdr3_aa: CASSLTGVNTEAFF; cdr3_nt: TGTGCCAGCAGCCTGACAGGGGTGAACACTGAAGCTTTCTTT
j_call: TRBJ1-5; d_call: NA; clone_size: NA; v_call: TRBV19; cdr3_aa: CASSRQGPNQPQHF; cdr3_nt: TGTGCCAGTAGTCGTCAGGGGCCGAATCAGCCCCAGCATTTT
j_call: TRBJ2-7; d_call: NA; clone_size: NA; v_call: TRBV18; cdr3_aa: CASSPGGTSPYEQYF; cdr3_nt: TGTGCCAGCTCACCCGGAGGGACCTCACCCTACGAGCAGTACTTC
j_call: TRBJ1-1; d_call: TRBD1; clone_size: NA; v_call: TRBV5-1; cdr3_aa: CASSLVWTGDTEAFF; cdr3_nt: TGCGCCAGCAGCTTGGTCTGGACAGGGGATACTGAAGCTTTCTTT
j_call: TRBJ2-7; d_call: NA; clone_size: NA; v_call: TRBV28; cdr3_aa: CASSSPGLGDYEQYF; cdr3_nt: TGTGCCAGCAGTTCTCCGGGACTGGGGGACTACGAGCAGTACTTC
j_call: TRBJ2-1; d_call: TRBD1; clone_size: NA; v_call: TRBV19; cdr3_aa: CASSRQGAYNEQFF; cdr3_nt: TGTGCCAGTAGTCGTCAGGGGGCCTACAATGAGCAGTTCTTC
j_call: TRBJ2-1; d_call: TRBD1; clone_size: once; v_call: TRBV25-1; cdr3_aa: CASSDPRGPDGEQFF; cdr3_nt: TGTGCCAGCAGTGACCCCAGGGGGCCAGATGGCGAGCAGTTCTTC
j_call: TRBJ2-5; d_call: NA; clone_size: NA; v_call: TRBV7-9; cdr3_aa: CASSFSKSWETQYF; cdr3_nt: TGTGCCAGCAGCTTCTCTAAAAGTTGGGAGACCCAGTACTTC
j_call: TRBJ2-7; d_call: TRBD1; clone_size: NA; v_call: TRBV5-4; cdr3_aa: CASSKMGQGSAYEQYF; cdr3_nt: TGTGCCAGCAGCAAAATGGGACAGGGGAGTGCCTACGAGCAGTACTTC
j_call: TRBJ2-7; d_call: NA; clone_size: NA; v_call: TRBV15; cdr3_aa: CATSTRPQGTYEQYF; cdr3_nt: TGTGCCACCAGCACAAGACCTCAGGGGACCTACGAGCAGTACTTC
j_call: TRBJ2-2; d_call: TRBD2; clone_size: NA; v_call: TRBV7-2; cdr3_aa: CASSLVPSGSTGELFF; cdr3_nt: TGTGCCAGCAGCTTAGTTCCTAGCGGAAGCACCGGGGAGCTGTTTTTT
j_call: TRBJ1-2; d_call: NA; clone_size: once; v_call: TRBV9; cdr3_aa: CASSVGSDRNYGYTF; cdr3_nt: TGTGCCAGCAGCGTAGGTTCCGACAGGAACTATGGCTACACCTTC
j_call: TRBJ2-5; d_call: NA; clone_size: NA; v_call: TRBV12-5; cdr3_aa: CASGLAYGWGLETQYF; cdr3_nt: TGTGCTAGTGGTTTGGCCTATGGGTGGGGTTTAGAGACCCAGTACTTC
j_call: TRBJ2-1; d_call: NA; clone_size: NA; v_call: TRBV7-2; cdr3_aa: CASSIDRKFYSDEQFF; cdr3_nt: TGTGCCAGCAGCATTGACAGGAAATTTTATAGCGATGAGCAGTTCTTC
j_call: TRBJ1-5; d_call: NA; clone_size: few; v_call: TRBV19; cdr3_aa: CASSIQRGQPQHF; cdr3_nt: TGTGCCAGTAGTATTCAGAGGGGGCAGCCCCAGCATTTT
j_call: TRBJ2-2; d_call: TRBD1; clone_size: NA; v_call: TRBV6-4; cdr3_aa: CASTQETGSGELFF; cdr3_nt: TGTGCCAGCACCCAGGAGACAGGGTCCGGGGAGCTGTTTTTT
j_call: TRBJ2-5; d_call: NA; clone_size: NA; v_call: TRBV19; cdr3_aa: CASSTNPGHPGPQYF; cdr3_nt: TGTGCCAGTAGTACGAACCCGGGACACCCGGGGCCTCAGTACTTC
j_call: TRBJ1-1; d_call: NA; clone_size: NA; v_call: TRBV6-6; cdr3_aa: CASSYGPLNTEAFF; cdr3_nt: TGTGCCAGCAGTTACGGACCGTTGAACACTGAAGCTTTCTTT
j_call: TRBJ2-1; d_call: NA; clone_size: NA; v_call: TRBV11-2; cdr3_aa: CASSLTNRVHEQFF; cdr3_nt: TGTGCCAGCAGCTTAACCAACAGGGTACATGAGCAGTTCTTC
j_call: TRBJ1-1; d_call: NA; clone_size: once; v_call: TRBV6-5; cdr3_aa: CASTTLDSTTEAFF; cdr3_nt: TGTGCCAGCACCACACTCGACAGTACCACAGAAGCTTTCTTT
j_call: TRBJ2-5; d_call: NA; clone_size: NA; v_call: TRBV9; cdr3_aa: CASSSRRGGGETQYF; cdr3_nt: TGTGCCAGCAGCTCCCGTCGGGGCGGAGGAGAGACCCAGTACTTC
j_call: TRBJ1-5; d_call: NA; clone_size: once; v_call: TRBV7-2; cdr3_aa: CASSPGGGTNQPQHF; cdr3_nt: TGTGCCAGCAGCCCCGGGGGAGGGACAAATCAGCCCCAGCATTTT
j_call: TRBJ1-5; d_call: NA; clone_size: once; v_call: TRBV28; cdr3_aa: CASTLSHRDFQNQPQHF; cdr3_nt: TGTGCCAGCACTCTTTCCCACCGGGACTTCCAAAATCAGCCCCAGCATTTT
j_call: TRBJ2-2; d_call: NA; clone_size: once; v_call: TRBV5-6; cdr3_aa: CASSPLGGRRTGELFF; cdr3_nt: TGTGCCAGCAGCCCCCTCGGGGGGCGCCGGACCGGGGAGCTGTTTTTT
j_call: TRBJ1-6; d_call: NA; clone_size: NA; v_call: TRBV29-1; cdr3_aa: CSVPPRWGSPYNSPLHF; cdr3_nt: TGCAGCGTTCCTCCTCGCTGGGGAAGTCCCTATAATTCACCCCTCCACTTT
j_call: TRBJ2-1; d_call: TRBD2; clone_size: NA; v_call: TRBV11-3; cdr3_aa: CASSFRGTTKNEQFF; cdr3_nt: TGTGCCAGCAGCTTCCGTGGGACTACCAAAAATGAGCAGTTCTTC
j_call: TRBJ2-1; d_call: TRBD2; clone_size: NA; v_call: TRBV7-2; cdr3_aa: CASSLAGLAAYNEQFF; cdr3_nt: TGTGCCAGCAGCTTAGCGGGCCTAGCGGCCTACAATGAGCAGTTCTTC
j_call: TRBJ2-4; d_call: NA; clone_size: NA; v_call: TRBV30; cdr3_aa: CAWSTGPGNIQYF; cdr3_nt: TGTGCCTGGAGTACGGGACCGGGGAACATTCAGTACTTC